This T cell receptor (beta chain) was sequenced for a study of PD-1 blockade in classical Hodgkin lymphoma. This clone has a handful of counts. The method was immunoSEQ multiplex PCR; TCRdb's version includes in-frame clones alone and lacks a portion of them. The data hold fewer than 40,000 clones, with roughly 90% observed a single time. Indicated time point: newly diagnosed, previously untreated cHL patient sample. Purified CD4+ T cells were obtained from thawed PBMCs through magnetic negative selection. The CDR3 has 15 amino acids. CDR1 ENHRY and CDR2 SYGVKD come from the germline V gene. With 5 bases clipped from V and 7 bases from J, the junction kept 5 bases outside the gene matches.

What was sequenced was CD4+ T cells from blood. The V gene is TRBV10-3, the J gene TRBJ1-4; 12 positions agree with TRBD1. This sequence was found in a human donor with classical Hodgkin lymphoma. DNA of the CDR3: TGTGCCATCAGTAGGGACAGGGGGCGCGGTGAAAAACTGTTTTTT. Translating it yields CAISRDRGRGEKLFF.